The source of this TCR beta chain is a study of blood T cell repertoires in COVID-19. This clone is labeled medium-sized. Profiled with immunoSEQ multiplex PCR; TCRdb holds only in-frame clones, not every one. The repertoire includes roughly 70,000 clones, about 88% of them detected once, and roughly 3.5% sits in the top ten. The receptor comes from a man aged 70-80 years with acute or convalescent COVID-19. The sequenced sample was peripheral blood.

The CDR3, as DNA: TGTGCCAGCAGTTATGAGGGGGCTAGCTATGGCTACACCTTC. This sequence encodes CASSYEGASYGYTF. The V and J genes are TRBV6-5 and TRBJ1-2; TRBD1 aligns across 7 bases. The germline V gene has CDR1 MNHEY and CDR2 SVGAGI. Trimming took 3 bases from V and 4 from J; bases not matched to a gene: 5. CDR3 length: 14 amino acids.